This T cell receptor beta chain was documented in a study of cytomegalovirus exposure and HLA in healthy donors. Study-level points and caveats: Most TCR beta V segments were productive about 87% or about 30% of the time in an earlier analysis. As a later analysis revealed, most CMV-associated TCR beta chains appeared HLA-restricted. As was reported, the HLA-A and HLA-B alleles of most subjects were accurately predicted from TCR beta sequences.

Use of 60 Vbeta and 13 Jbeta primers characterized the PCR. The table came from immunoSEQ multiplex PCR; TCRdb's copy has only in-frame clones and leaves some out. The data hold fewer than 65,000 clones, with nearly 85% observed a single time. The V and J ends lost 0 bases and 6 bases respectively, with 10 bases between them. There are 14 residues in the CDR3. Germline V gene data show CDR1 as SGHRS and CDR2 as YFSETQ. About this clone itself: The antigen is unknown.

Sequencing input: PBMCs. The receptor comes from a man younger than 45 in good health and CMV-seronegative. The V call is TRBV5-1, the J call TRBJ2-1; D remains ambiguous. The CDR3 nucleotides read TGCGCCAGCAGCTTGGATTCGGAGATCAATGAGCAGTTCTTC. Translating gives CASSLDSEINEQFF.